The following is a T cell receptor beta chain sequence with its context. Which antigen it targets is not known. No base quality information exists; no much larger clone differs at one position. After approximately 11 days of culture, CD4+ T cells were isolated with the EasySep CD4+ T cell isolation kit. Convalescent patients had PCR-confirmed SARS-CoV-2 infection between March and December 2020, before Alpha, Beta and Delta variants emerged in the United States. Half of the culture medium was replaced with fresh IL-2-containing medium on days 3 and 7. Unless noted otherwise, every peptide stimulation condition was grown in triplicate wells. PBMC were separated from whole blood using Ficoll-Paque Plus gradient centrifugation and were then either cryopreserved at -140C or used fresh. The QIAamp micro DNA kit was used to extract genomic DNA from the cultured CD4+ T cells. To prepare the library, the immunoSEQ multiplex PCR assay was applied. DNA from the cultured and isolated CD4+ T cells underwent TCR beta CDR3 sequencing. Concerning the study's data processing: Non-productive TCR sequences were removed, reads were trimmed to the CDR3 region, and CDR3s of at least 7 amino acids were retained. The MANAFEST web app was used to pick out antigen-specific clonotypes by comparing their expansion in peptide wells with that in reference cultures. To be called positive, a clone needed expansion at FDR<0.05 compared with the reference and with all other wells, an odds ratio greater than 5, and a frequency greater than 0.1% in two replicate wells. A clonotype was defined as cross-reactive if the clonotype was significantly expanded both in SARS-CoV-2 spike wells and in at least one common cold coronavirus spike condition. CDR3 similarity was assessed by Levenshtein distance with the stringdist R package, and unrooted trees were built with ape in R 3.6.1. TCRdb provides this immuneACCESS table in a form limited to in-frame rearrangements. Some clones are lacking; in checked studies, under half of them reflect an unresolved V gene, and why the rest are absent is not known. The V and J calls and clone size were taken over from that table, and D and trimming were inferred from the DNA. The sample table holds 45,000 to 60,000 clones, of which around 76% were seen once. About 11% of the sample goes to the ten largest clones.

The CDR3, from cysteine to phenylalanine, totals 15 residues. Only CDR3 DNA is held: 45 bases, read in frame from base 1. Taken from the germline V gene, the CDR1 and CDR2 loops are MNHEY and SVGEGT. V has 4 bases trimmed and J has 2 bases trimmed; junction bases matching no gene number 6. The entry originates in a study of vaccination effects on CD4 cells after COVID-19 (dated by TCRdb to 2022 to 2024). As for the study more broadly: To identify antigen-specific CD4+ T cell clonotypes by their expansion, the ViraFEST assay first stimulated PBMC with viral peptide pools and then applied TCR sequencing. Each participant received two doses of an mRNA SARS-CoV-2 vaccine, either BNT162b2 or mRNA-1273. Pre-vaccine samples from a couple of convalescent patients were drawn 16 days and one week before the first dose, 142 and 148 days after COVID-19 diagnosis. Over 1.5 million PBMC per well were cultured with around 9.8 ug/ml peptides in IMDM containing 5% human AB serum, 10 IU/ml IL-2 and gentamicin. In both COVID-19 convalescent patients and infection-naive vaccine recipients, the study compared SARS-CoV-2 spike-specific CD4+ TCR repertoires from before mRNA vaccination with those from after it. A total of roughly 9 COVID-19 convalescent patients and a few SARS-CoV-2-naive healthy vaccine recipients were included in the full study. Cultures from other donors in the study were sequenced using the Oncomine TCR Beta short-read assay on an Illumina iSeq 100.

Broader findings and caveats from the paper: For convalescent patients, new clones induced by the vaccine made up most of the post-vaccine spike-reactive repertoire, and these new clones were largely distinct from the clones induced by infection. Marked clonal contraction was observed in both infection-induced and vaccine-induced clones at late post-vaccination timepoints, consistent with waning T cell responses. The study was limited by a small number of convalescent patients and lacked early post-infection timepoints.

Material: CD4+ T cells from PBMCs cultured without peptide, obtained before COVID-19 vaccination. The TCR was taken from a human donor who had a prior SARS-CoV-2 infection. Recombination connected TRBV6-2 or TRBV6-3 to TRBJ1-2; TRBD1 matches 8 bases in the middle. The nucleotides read TGTGCCAGCAGTTTTCCCGGACAGGGCAACTATGGCTACACCTTC. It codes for CASSFPGQGNYGYTF.